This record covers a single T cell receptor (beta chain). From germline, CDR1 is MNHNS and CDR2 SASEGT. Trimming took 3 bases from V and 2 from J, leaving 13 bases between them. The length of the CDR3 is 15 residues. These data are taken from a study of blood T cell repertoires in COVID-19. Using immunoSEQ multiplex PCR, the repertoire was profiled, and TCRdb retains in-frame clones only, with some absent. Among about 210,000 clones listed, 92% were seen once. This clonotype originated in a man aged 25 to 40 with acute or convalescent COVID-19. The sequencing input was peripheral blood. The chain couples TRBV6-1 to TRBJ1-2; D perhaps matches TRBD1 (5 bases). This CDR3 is CASSDFPGLNYGYTF. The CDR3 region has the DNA TGTGCCAGCAGTGATTTTCCAGGGTTGAACTATGGCTACACCTTC.